This TCR beta chain was observed in a study of T-cell memory formation after mild COVID-19. In the study overall: The two donors had largely donor-specific TCR clusters.

V lost 5 bases and J 1 base, leaving 12 bases between the germline ends. CDR1 and CDR2 from the germline V gene are SGHVT and SQSDAQ. This CDR3 is 15 amino acids long. Study-level findings and limits: The CD4+ clones that contracted clustered mainly within CM and EM, and the CD8+ clones concentrated in EMRA.

The table lists this clonotype with a few counts. Its target is unknown. Via MiXCR, TCRdb re-called the 5' RACE reads, giving one row per CDR3 protein. The repertoire holds 210,000 or so distinct CDR3 sequences, with about 17% as singletons. The TCR sequence derives from an adult woman who had mild COVID-19 (a few samples of this study predate the infection). Cell type and time point are not known. The chain joins TRBV7-4 to TRBJ1-3; D not resolved. The sample was PBMCs or a T cell subset sorted from them (not recorded which). In DNA, the CDR3 is TGTGCCAGCAGCACCATACGAGCATCTGGAAACACCATATATTTT. As protein: CASSTIRASGNTIYF.